This is a list of T cell receptor beta chains from one sample in a study of blood T cell repertoires in COVID-19. The method was immunoSEQ multiplex PCR; TCRdb's version includes in-frame clones alone and lacks a portion of them. This sample carries about 120,000 clones, approximately 90% of them seen once, and the ten largest clones take roughly 4.4%. Material: peripheral blood. The receptors shown here come from a woman between 45 and 60 years old with acute or convalescent COVID-19. The CDR3 runs from the conserved cysteine through the conserved F or W. D genes are given only for firm matches. Clone size is shown for a subset of rows, as once, few, many or a class of expanded clone.

j_gene: TRBJ2-7
abundance: -
d_gene: -
v_gene: TRBV11-2
CDR3nt: TGTGCCAGCAGCCCTTCTCAGGGGACCTACGAGCAGTACTTC
CDR3aa: CASSPSQGTYEQYF

j_gene: TRBJ1-5
abundance: -
d_gene: -
v_gene: TRBV5-6
CDR3nt: TGTGCCAGCAGCCCAAGGAGGCGAGGCGGGGAGAATCAGCCCCAGCATTTT
CDR3aa: CASSPRRRGGENQPQHF

j_gene: TRBJ1-2
abundance: -
d_gene: -
v_gene: TRBV5-4
CDR3nt: TGTGCCAGCAGCTTGGAGTCAGAAAACTATGGCTACACCTTC
CDR3aa: CASSLESENYGYTF

j_gene: TRBJ2-1
abundance: -
d_gene: TRBD2
v_gene: TRBV5-6
CDR3nt: TGTGCCAGCAGCTTGGGTCGGGAGGTCTACTACAATGAGCAGTTCTTC
CDR3aa: CASSLGREVYYNEQFF

j_gene: TRBJ1-5
abundance: -
d_gene: -
v_gene: TRBV7-8
CDR3nt: TGTGCCAGCAGCTTGGAAGGAAATAGGGGTCAGCCCCAGCATTTT
CDR3aa: CASSLEGNRGQPQHF

j_gene: TRBJ1-1
abundance: -
d_gene: TRBD1
v_gene: TRBV7-9
CDR3nt: TGTGCCAGCAGCTCACAGGGGGCGTACGTCACTGAAGCTTTCTTT
CDR3aa: CASSSQGAYVTEAFF

j_gene: TRBJ2-3
abundance: -
d_gene: -
v_gene: TRBV4-1
CDR3nt: TGCGCCAGCAGCCAAGATGGGGCCGAGGGGGATACGCAATATTTT
CDR3aa: CASSQDGAEGDTQYF

j_gene: TRBJ2-7
abundance: -
d_gene: -
v_gene: TRBV10-3
CDR3nt: TGTGCCATCAGTGAACAGGGCGGCTACGAGCAGTACTTC
CDR3aa: CAISEQGGYEQYF

j_gene: TRBJ1-1
abundance: -
d_gene: -
v_gene: TRBV4-3
CDR3nt: TGCGCCAGCAGCCAAGATCGACGGGAGGGCACTGAAGCTTTCTTT
CDR3aa: CASSQDRREGTEAFF

j_gene: TRBJ1-6
abundance: -
d_gene: TRBD1
v_gene: TRBV5-5
CDR3nt: TGTGCCAGCAGCGTGGGACAGACCCATTCACCCCTCCACTTT
CDR3aa: CASSVGQTHSPLHF

j_gene: TRBJ2-1
abundance: -
d_gene: TRBD2
v_gene: TRBV10-3
CDR3nt: TGTGCCATCAGTGGGACTAGCGGTGAGCAGTTCTTC
CDR3aa: CAISGTSGEQFF

j_gene: TRBJ1-2
abundance: -
d_gene: TRBD1
v_gene: TRBV18
CDR3nt: TGTGCCAGCTCCCAAAGCACGGGACAGAGGGCTGATGGCTACACCTTC
CDR3aa: CASSQSTGQRADGYTF

j_gene: TRBJ1-5
abundance: -
d_gene: TRBD1
v_gene: TRBV5-1
CDR3nt: TGCGCCAGCAGCTTGGATCCGACAGGGGAACAGCCCCAGCATTTT
CDR3aa: CASSLDPTGEQPQHF

j_gene: TRBJ2-3
abundance: -
d_gene: TRBD1
v_gene: TRBV14
CDR3nt: TGTGCCAGCAGCCATTGGGGGACAGCAAGCACAGATACGCAGTATTTT
CDR3aa: CASSHWGTASTDTQYF

j_gene: TRBJ2-3
abundance: -
d_gene: -
v_gene: TRBV11-3
CDR3nt: TGTGCCAGCAGCTTTGGATCCTCAGGGGTTAGGGAAGATACGCAGTATTTT
CDR3aa: CASSFGSSGVREDTQYF

j_gene: TRBJ2-6
abundance: -
d_gene: -
v_gene: TRBV7-9
CDR3nt: TGTGCCAGCAGCTTAGGACAGTTTTTTCTCTCTGGGGCCAACGTCCTGACTTTC
CDR3aa: CASSLGQFFLSGANVLTF

j_gene: TRBJ1-1
abundance: few
d_gene: -
v_gene: TRBV7-3
CDR3nt: TGTGCCAGCAGCACAGGGAACACTGAAGCTTTCTTT
CDR3aa: CASSTGNTEAFF